This T cell receptor (beta chain) was captured by sequencing in a study of metastatic and nonmetastatic thyroid tumors. At least ten counts were recorded for this clone. V lost 3 bases and J lost 3, with 19 bases in between. The CDR3 length is 16 residues. The V gene's germline CDR1 is SGHNT and CDR2 YYREEE (reference sequence). Among the patients, none had received any treatment before thyroid surgery. MiXCR re-clonotyped the PCR reads for TCRdb. Of just over 30,000 clones detected, roughly a fifth appear once; the ten largest clones hold approximately 20%. Material for sequencing was blood. The TCR originated in a female donor with papillary thyroid cancer or a benign thyroid nodule (not recorded which). Some clones in this sample may be carry-over from other donors' samples. The genes are TRBV5-4 and TRBJ2-7, with D maybe TRBD1 (7 bases). The CDR3 DNA follows: TGTGCCAGCAGCTCGCGGGGCCACAGGGGACTCTACGAGCAGTACTTC. This translates into CASSSRGHRGLYEQYF.